The rows below give T cell receptor beta chains drawn from one sample of a study of cytomegalovirus exposure and HLA in healthy donors. Assay used: immunoSEQ multiplex PCR; TCRdb lists only in-frame clones, some missing. The sample lists over 150,000 clones; roughly 80% were seen once. Sequencing was performed on PBMCs. The receptors stem from a male donor in good health and CMV-seropositive. CDR3s include the opening cysteine and the closing phenylalanine or tryptophan. Fields, in order: CDR3 protein, CDR3 DNA, J gene, V gene, clone size, D gene. The D gene is left open where the match is weak. The size of a clone is reported for some rows only, either as once, few or many, or as a class for expanded clones.

CDR3 protein: CASRQGNQPQHF
CDR3 DNA: TGTGCCAGTAGACAGGGCAATCAGCCCCAGCATTTT
J gene: TRBJ1-5
V gene: TRBV6-6
clone size: few
D gene: .

CDR3 protein: CAWSVRPGRNYGYTF
CDR3 DNA: TGTGCCTGGAGTGTACGGCCGGGGAGAAACTATGGCTACACCTTC
J gene: TRBJ1-2
V gene: TRBV30
clone size: .
D gene: .

CDR3 protein: CAWSPYGGTEAFF
CDR3 DNA: TGTGCCTGGAGTCCATACGGGGGGACTGAAGCTTTCTTT
J gene: TRBJ1-1
V gene: TRBV30
clone size: .
D gene: .

CDR3 protein: CASSSGLAGGSVNTGELFF
CDR3 DNA: TGTGCCAGCAGCTCTGGACTAGCGGGAGGGTCAGTGAACACCGGGGAGCTGTTTTTT
J gene: TRBJ2-2
V gene: TRBV11-2
clone size: .
D gene: TRBD2

CDR3 protein: CASSLTAPLGTAQKLFF
CDR3 DNA: TGTGCCAGCAGTCTAACCGCTCCTCTCGGGACAGCACAAAAACTGTTTTTT
J gene: TRBJ1-4
V gene: TRBV27
clone size: .
D gene: TRBD1

CDR3 protein: CASSSPRQGATNEKLFF
CDR3 DNA: TGTGCCAGCAGCAGTCCCCGACAGGGGGCAACTAATGAAAAACTGTTTTTT
J gene: TRBJ1-4
V gene: TRBV7-9
clone size: .
D gene: TRBD1

CDR3 protein: CASLQGAPGNTIYF
CDR3 DNA: TGTGCCAGTCTACAGGGGGCCCCTGGAAACACCATATATTTT
J gene: TRBJ1-3
V gene: TRBV28
clone size: .
D gene: TRBD1

CDR3 protein: CASSYGDTQADTQYF
CDR3 DNA: TGTGCCAGCAGTTACGGGGACACGCAAGCAGATACGCAGTATTTT
J gene: TRBJ2-3
V gene: TRBV6-5
clone size: .
D gene: .

CDR3 protein: CATRPGTFSNQPQHF
CDR3 DNA: TGTGCCACCAGACCCGGGACTTTTAGCAATCAGCCCCAGCATTTT
J gene: TRBJ1-5
V gene: TRBV15
clone size: .
D gene: .

CDR3 protein: CASSEQGPGNTIYF
CDR3 DNA: TGCGCCAGCAGCGAACAGGGTCCTGGAAACACCATATATTTT
J gene: TRBJ1-3
V gene: TRBV5-1
clone size: .
D gene: .

CDR3 protein: CASSRTGFNEQYF
CDR3 DNA: TGCGCCAGCAGTCGGACAGGGTTCAACGAGCAGTACTTC
J gene: TRBJ2-7
V gene: TRBV10-1
clone size: .
D gene: TRBD1

CDR3 protein: CASSHGGGNTGELFF
CDR3 DNA: TGCGCCAGCAGTCACGGGGGGGGGAACACCGGGGAGCTGTTTTTT
J gene: TRBJ2-2
V gene: TRBV4-3
clone size: .
D gene: TRBD2

CDR3 protein: CASSLAGAGSTDTQYF
CDR3 DNA: TGTGCCAGCAGCTTGGCCGGGGCGGGGAGCACAGATACGCAGTATTTT
J gene: TRBJ2-3
V gene: TRBV5-4
clone size: .
D gene: .

CDR3 protein: CASSSTYPYEQYF
CDR3 DNA: TGTGCCAGCAGTTCTACTTACCCCTACGAGCAGTACTTC
J gene: TRBJ2-7
V gene: TRBV28
clone size: .
D gene: .

CDR3 protein: CASRLTGTFDYEQYF
CDR3 DNA: TGTGCCAGCAGACTTACCGGGACATTTGACTACGAGCAGTACTTC
J gene: TRBJ2-7
V gene: TRBV6-1
clone size: .
D gene: .

CDR3 protein: CASRAGPSQPQHF
CDR3 DNA: TGTGCCAGCAGGGCAGGGCCCAGTCAGCCCCAGCATTTT
J gene: TRBJ1-5
V gene: TRBV6-1
clone size: .
D gene: .

CDR3 protein: CASSDVRETEAFF
CDR3 DNA: TGCGCCAGCAGTGACGTGCGGGAGACTGAAGCTTTCTTT
J gene: TRBJ1-1
V gene: TRBV10-2
clone size: .
D gene: .

CDR3 protein: CASSRRTSGSAETQYF
CDR3 DNA: TGTGCCAGCAGCCGGAGGACTAGCGGGAGTGCGGAGACCCAGTACTTC
J gene: TRBJ2-5
V gene: TRBV9
clone size: .
D gene: TRBD2

CDR3 protein: CASRSAANPRYTF
CDR3 DNA: TGTGCCAGCAGGTCGGCGGCAAATCCTCGCTACACCTTC
J gene: TRBJ1-2
V gene: TRBV7-2
clone size: once
D gene: .